These 14 T cell receptor beta chains share one sample of origin, sequenced in a study of Ad26.COV2.S vaccination and SARS-CoV-2 variants. Here immunoSEQ multiplex PCR was the method, and the copy in TCRdb shows in-frame clones only, minus some. Seen here are roughly 380,000 clones, about 90% observed once, and the top ten hold 3.9%. Sequences were derived from peripheral blood, sampled after recovery from COVID-19. The receptors derive from a human donor who had recovered from COVID-19.

The chain links TRBV6-5 to TRBJ1-2; perhaps TRBD1 as D (6 bases). CDR3 length: 13 residues. Germline-derived CDR1 and CDR2 are MNHEY and SVGAGI. Trimming took 6 bases from V and 5 from J, leaving 13 bases between them. DNA for the CDR3: TGTGCCAGCAGAGGGGACAATCTATATGGCTACACCTTC. Amino acids: CASRGDNLYGYTF.

J is TRBJ1-4 and V is TRBV28; D is ambiguous. CDR3 length: 11 amino acids. Germline CDR1 is MDHEN and CDR2 is SYDVKM. V was clipped by 2 bases and J by 7 bases, with 2 bases between them. The CDR3 here is CASSLREKLFF. In nucleotides, the CDR3 is TGTGCCAGCAGTTTACGTGAAAAACTGTTTTTT.

DNA for the CDR3: TGCAGCGTTGAAGGGAGAGGGGAAGAGGGAACTGAAGCTTTCTTT. Amino acids: CSVEGRGEEGTEAFF. This chain joins TRBV29-1 and TRBJ1-1; a possible D gene is TRBD1 (5 bases). The germline V and J ends were trimmed by 1 base and 5 bases, with 17 bases remaining between them. There are 15 residues in the CDR3. Germline-derived CDR1 and CDR2 are SQVTM and ANQGSEA.

This clone turned up a few times. V usage is TRBV27 and J usage is TRBJ1-2, with a weak D call TRBD1 (5 bases). The CDR3 runs 15 residues. Germline CDR1 MNHEY, CDR2 SMNVEV (reference sequence). V lost 2 bases, J lost 4 bases, and 14 bases lay in between. As DNA, the CDR3 is TGTGCCAGCAGTTTAAGTCCCCCAGGGCTCTATGGCTACACCTTC. Its translation: CASSLSPPGLYGYTF.

The chain is built from TRBV15 and TRBJ2-2; D is perhaps TRBD1 or TRBD2 (5 bases each). Trimming left V 1 base short and J 4 bases short, with 16 bases between. CDR1 is LNHNV, CDR2 YYDKDF, per germline (reference sequence). CDR3 length: 17 amino acids. DNA for the CDR3: TGTGCCACCAGCAGAGGGGGGAAGAGGGGCCGCACCGGGGAGCTGTTTTTT. It is translated as CATSRGGKRGRTGELFF.

V usage is TRBV19 and J usage is TRBJ2-1; the D is unclear. The CDR3 is made up of 15 amino acids. Germline CDR1 is LNHDA and CDR2 is SQIVND (reference sequence). Between the trimmed V and J ends, which lost 0 bases and 0 bases, there was a span of 6 bases. The CDR3 region has the DNA TGTGCCAGTAGTATAGAGGGTTTCTCCTACAATGAGCAGTTCTTC. This translates into CASSIEGFSYNEQFF.

The chain employs TRBV10-3 and TRBJ1-1, with a possible D match to TRBD1 (5 bases). The CDR3 runs 17 residues. V gave up 7 bases and J gave up 1 base, with 22 bases separating them. Germline V gene sequence: CDR1 ENHRY, CDR2 SYGVKD. CDR3: CAIKPGRGGHENTEAFF. The CDR3 DNA follows: TGTGCCATCAAACCGGGACGGGGAGGACATGAGAACACTGAAGCTTTCTTT.

The chain has TRBV5-4 and TRBJ2-3; unclear D gene. Between the trimmed V and J ends, which lost 0 bases and 0 bases, there was a span of 5 bases. Looked up from germline, CDR1 is SGHNT and CDR2 is YYREEE (reference sequence). The CDR3 is made up of 14 amino acids. The CDR3 sequence is CASSLGGSTDTQYF. As DNA, the CDR3 is TGTGCCAGCAGCTTGGGGGGAAGCACAGATACGCAGTATTTT.

V gene TRBV10-3 combines with J gene TRBJ2-3; 9 bases map to TRBD1. This CDR3 has 16 amino acids. The J segment lost 0 bases and the V segment lost 6 bases, leaving 7 bases of the junction unmatched. Germline V gene sequence: CDR1 ENHRY, CDR2 SYGVKD. CDR3 in DNA: TGTGCCATCAGCACCGGGACAGGGTTCAGCACAGATACGCAGTATTTT. Translated: CAISTGTGFSTDTQYF.

The CDR3 region is CASSANVQSNQPQHF. In DNA form, the CDR3 reads TGTGCCAGCAGCGCCAATGTCCAGAGCAATCAGCCCCAGCATTTT. This sequence joins TRBV7-9 and TRBJ1-5; D gene unclear. V dropped 5 bases and J dropped 1 base, with 12 bases sitting between them. Germline CDR1 reads SEHNR; CDR2 reads FQNEAQ (reference sequence). This CDR3 is built from 15 residues.

Points on this clone: This sample also contains other DNA sequences that code for the same CDR3. This sequence joins TRBV6-5 and TRBJ2-7; D is possibly TRBD1 or TRBD2 (5 bases each). Germline V gene sequence: CDR1 MNHEY, CDR2 SVGAGI. This CDR3 has 11 residues. V was shortened by 3 bases and J by 6 bases, with 6 bases between the two germline ends. The CDR3 DNA is TGTGCCAGCAGTTATGGGGGCGAGCAGTACTTC. This codes for CASSYGGEQYF.

The V gene is TRBV6-5, the J gene TRBJ2-1; D possibly matches TRBD1 or TRBD2 (5 bases each). The CDR3 runs 15 residues. The V end was cut by 2 bases, the J end by 7 bases, with 15 bases between. CDR1 and CDR2 from the germline V gene are MNHEY and SVGAGI. The CDR3 DNA sequence: TGTGCCAGCAGTTACCGCTCGGGACGGCAGAATGAGCAGTTCTTC. This sequence encodes CASSYRSGRQNEQFF.

The V gene is TRBV7-2, the J gene TRBJ2-5; D is possibly TRBD2 (7 bases). The CDR3 loop spans 15 amino acids. Germline CDR1 SGHTA, CDR2 FQGNSA. V lost 2 bases, J lost 9 bases, and 19 bases lay in between. The CDR3 reads CASSLPNPGGGAQYF. DNA of the CDR3: TGTGCCAGCAGCTTACCTAATCCGGGGGGCGGCGCCCAGTACTTC.

The chain is built from TRBV2 and TRBJ2-2, with 7 bases matching TRBD1. With 7 bases clipped from V and 2 bases from J, the junction kept 7 bases outside the gene matches. In germline, CDR1 is SNHLY, CDR2 FYNNEI. CDR3 size: 15 residues. The CDR3 DNA is TGTGCCAGCACGACCGGGACAGCCAACACCGGGGAGCTGTTTTTT. This encodes CASTTGTANTGELFF.